The T cell receptor beta chain under discussion was sequenced for a study of CD8 T cells in Susac syndrome. Whole-study context: The sequenced Susac syndrome patients included six who had clinically active disease and 8 or 9 who were in remission. Patients with Susac syndrome had blood drawn and were at that point therapy-naive, on corticosteroids, or on intravenous immunoglobulin alone. Study findings and constraints: Susac syndrome CD4+ T cell repertoires showed no clonal expansion.

TCR beta sequences were obtained from blood CD8+ and CD4+ T cells. Random hexamers were used to reverse transcribe roughly 0.45 to 1 ug of RNA. Each CDR3 protein is one row after TCRdb ran MiXCR on the immunoSEQ multiplex PCR reads. The table records under 200,000 distinct CDR3 sequences, around 94% of them present only once. The junction had 6 bases not matched to a gene; V was cut back by 0 bases and J by 3 bases. From germline, CDR1 is DFQATT and CDR2 SNEGSKA (reference sequence). The length of the CDR3 is 17 residues. A remark on this clonotype: What it binds is unknown.

The clonotype was recovered from a human donor with Susac syndrome. The chain recombines TRBV20-1 with TRBJ1-5, with 12 positions matching TRBD1. The sequencing sample was made of CD4+ T cells from PBMCs. The CDR3 DNA sequence: TGCAGTGCTAGAGAGGGGGAGGGACAGGGGGCCAATCAGCCCCAGCATTTT. As protein: CSAREGEGQGANQPQHF.